The 27 T cell receptor beta chains reported below all come from one sample, sequenced in a study of T cells in localized non-small cell lung cancer. Here immunoSEQ multiplex PCR was the method, and the copy in TCRdb shows in-frame clones only, minus some. This sample has fewer than 30,000 clones, with 85% to 90% found just once. This specimen consisted of PBMCs, obtained before any cancer treatment. All receptors derive from a man aged 40 to 75 with stage II lung adenocarcinoma.

This clone was found a few times. The chain combines TRBV6-4 with TRBJ1-5, with 10 positions matching TRBD1. The germline V gene has CDR1 MRHNA and CDR2 SNTAGT. The junction had 3 bases not matched to a gene; V was cut back by 3 bases and J by 4 bases. CDR3 length: 15 amino acids. CDR3 residues: CASSESGQGNQPQHF. CDR3 sequence (DNA): TGTGCCAGCAGTGAATCGGGACAGGGGAATCAGCCCCAGCATTTT.

Only one count was recorded for this clone. V usage is TRBV10-3 and J usage is TRBJ2-1, with 9 positions matching TRBD2. CDR3 length equals 16 residues. Germline V gene lookup returns CDR1 ENHRY and CDR2 SYGVKD. Trimming took 9 bases from V and 4 from J; bases not matched to a gene: 13. CDR3 sequence: CAISVPSGASYNEQFF. Written as DNA, the CDR3 is TGTGCCATATCAGTGCCTAGCGGGGCCTCTTACAATGAGCAGTTCTTC.

This clone was detected once. The chain uses TRBV7-2 and TRBJ2-3; D is ambiguous. Germline lookup yields CDR1 SGHTA and CDR2 FQGNSA. The CDR3 runs 15 residues. V lost 4 bases, J lost 0 bases, and 11 bases lay in between. CDR3: CASSWKRSSTDTQYF. In DNA, the CDR3 is TGTGCCAGCAGCTGGAAGAGGTCAAGCACAGATACGCAGTATTTT.

The rearrangement links TRBV5-1 to TRBJ2-1; 8 positions agree with TRBD1. The trim removed 4 bases at V and 4 bases at J, leaving 7 bases unmatched. The CDR3 has 15 residues. Germline CDR1 is SGHRS and CDR2 is YFSETQ. Here the CDR3 reads CASSPGTGYYNEQFF. The CDR3 bases are TGCGCCAGCAGCCCGGGGACAGGCTATTACAATGAGCAGTTCTTC.

This clone was observed a single time. The chain couples TRBV2 to TRBJ2-1, with 10 positions matching TRBD1. Losses at the gene ends were 6 bases for V and 2 bases for J; bases not matched to a gene: 4. The CDR3 runs to 15 residues. The germline gives CDR1 SNHLY, CDR2 FYNNEI. CDR3 coding DNA: TGTGCCAGCAGCGAGGACAGGGGGGCCTACAATGAGCAGTTCTTC. Its protein product is CASSEDRGAYNEQFF. The full variable domain, with the rest looked up from reference TRBV2 and TRBJ2-1, is EPEVTQTPSHQVTQMGQEVILRCVPISNHLYFYWYRQILGQKVEFLVSFYNNEISEKSEIFDDQFSVERPDGSNFTLKIRSTKLEDSAMYFCASSEDRGAYNEQFFGPGTRLTVL.

The rearrangement links TRBV30 to TRBJ2-7, with TRBD1 matching 12 bases. Unmatched junction bases numbered 10, after V lost 8 bases and J lost 8 bases. CDR3 size: 13 residues. Germline lookup yields CDR1 GTSNPN and CDR2 SVGIG (reference sequence). The CDR3 loop is CAVDAGTGGKQYF. CDR3 nucleotides: TGTGCCGTAGACGCCGGGACAGGGGGCAAGCAGTACTTC.

The chain carries TRBV6-6 and TRBJ2-2; no firm D call. CDR1 is MNHNY, CDR2 SVGAGI, per germline (reference sequence). The CDR3 contains 13 residues. With 2 bases removed from V and 6 bases from J, the gap between germline ends came to 7 bases. The CDR3 DNA is TGTGCCAGCAGTTACCGGGTAGCCGGGGAGCTGTTTTTT. Translated: CASSYRVAGELFF.

The table lists this clone with a count of one. V is TRBV9 and J is TRBJ1-4, with D possibly being TRBD1 (6 bases). Trimming took off 3 bases at V and 3 bases at J, with 12 bases between the two ends. In germline, CDR1 is SGDLS, CDR2 YYNGEE. This CDR3 region has 15 residues. CDR3 loop: CASSATGLANEKLFF. CDR3 in DNA: TGTGCCAGCAGCGCCACAGGGCTCGCTAATGAAAAACTGTTTTTT.

The count of this clone is one. The V gene is TRBV5-8, the J gene TRBJ1-2; D is unclear. V was trimmed by 0 bases and J by 7 bases, leaving 7 bases between them. From germline, CDR1 is SGHTS and CDR2 YDEGEE. This CDR3 spans 12 amino acids. CDR3 DNA: TGTGCCAGCAGCTTGGAGGACTTTGGCTACACCTTC. Translated: CASSLEDFGYTF.

The rearrangement uses TRBV7-3 and TRBJ1-1; D remains unclear. Germline lookup yields CDR1 SGHTA and CDR2 FQGTGA. Trimming stripped 5 bases from V and 0 bases from J, with 13 bases between. This CDR3 is built from 15 residues. CDR3 protein: CASSLASNMNTEAFF. As DNA, the CDR3 is TGTGCCAGCAGCCTCGCCAGCAACATGAACACTGAAGCTTTCTTT.

The CDR3 sequence: CAWSGRLDQPQHF. The DNA of the CDR3 is TGTGCCTGGAGTGGGAGGTTGGATCAGCCCCAGCATTTT. This chain joins TRBV30 and TRBJ1-5; D remains unclear. The V gene lost 1 base and the J gene lost 5 bases, with 9 bases spanning the gap. CDR1 and CDR2 from the germline V gene are GTSNPN and SVGIG (reference sequence). This CDR3 contains 13 residues. Using reference TRBV30 and TRBJ1-5 for the parts outside the CDR3, the full variable domain is SQTIHQWPATLVQPVGSPLSLECTVEGTSNPNLYWYRQAAGRGLQLLFYSVGIGQISSEVPQNLSASRPQDRQFILSSKKLLLSDSGFYLCAWSGRLDQPQHFGDGTRLSIL.

This clone has more than one count but fewer than ten. The J gene is TRBJ1-2, the V gene TRBV6-1; 7 bases are a match to TRBD1. The junction had 13 bases not matched to a gene; V was cut back by 7 bases and J by 8 bases. The CDR3 spans 14 residues. CDR1 MNHNS and CDR2 SASEGT come from the germline V gene. CDR3 bases: TGTGCCAGCAATGACCCCCTACAGGGGAACGGCTACACCTTC. Translation gives CASNDPLQGNGYTF.

This chain joins TRBV11-2 and TRBJ2-3, with TRBD1 matching 8 bases. In germline, CDR1 is SGHAT, CDR2 FQNNGV. This CDR3 region has 16 residues. V trimming: 3 bases; J trimming: 0 bases; junction bases outside the gene matches: 5. CDR3 DNA: TGTGCCAGCAGCTTTATGGGGACAGGAAGCACAGATACGCAGTATTTT. Translation gives CASSFMGTGSTDTQYF.

This clone was seen once. This chain joins TRBV11-3 and TRBJ2-6; D possibly corresponds to TRBD1 (6 bases). The V end lost 5 bases, the J end lost 2 bases, and 10 bases lay between the germline ends. The CDR3 runs 15 residues. The germline gives CDR1 SGHNT, CDR2 YENEEA. CDR3 DNA: TGTGCCAGCAGCGAGGGGGAAGCTGGGGCCAACGTCCTGACTTTC. Its protein product is CASSEGEAGANVLTF.

V and J are TRBV7-2 and TRBJ2-1; D unresolved. The CDR3 sequence is 12 residues long. Germline values: CDR1 SGHTA, CDR2 FQGNSA. V was trimmed by 5 bases and J by 12 bases, leaving 14 bases between them. CDR3 bases: TGTGCCAGCAGCACGCAGTCTCTCGGGCAGTTCTTC. Translating gives CASSTQSLGQFF.

The rearrangement links TRBV5-4 to TRBJ2-1, with D possibly TRBD1 on 6 matching bases. V lost 2 bases and J 0 bases, leaving 9 bases between the germline ends. The CDR3 length is 15 residues. Germline V lookup: CDR1 SGHNT, CDR2 YYREEE (reference sequence). The CDR3 loop is CASSFDRSSYNEQFF. The CDR3 region has the DNA TGTGCCAGCAGCTTTGACAGGTCCTCCTACAATGAGCAGTTCTTC.

The V call is TRBV9, the J call TRBJ2-3; TRBD2 matches 10 bases. Germline V gene lookup returns CDR1 SGDLS and CDR2 YYNGEE. The length of the CDR3 is 19 residues. J gave up 3 bases and V 0 bases, and 13 bases lay outside the gene matches. The CDR3: CASSVDPVGSGGPTDTQYF. The CDR3 DNA reads TGTGCCAGCAGCGTAGACCCTGTGGGTAGCGGGGGGCCTACAGATACGCAGTATTTT.

This chain links TRBV6-4 with TRBJ1-5; 10 bases align to TRBD1. Germline CDR1 is MRHNA and CDR2 is SNTAGT. The CDR3 is 15 residues long. V dropped 5 bases and J dropped 4; count of bases not matched to a gene: 5. CDR3 coding DNA: TGTGCCAGCAGTCCGGGACAGGGGTCTAATCAGCCCCAGCATTTT. This codes for CASSPGQGSNQPQHF.

V and J are TRBV6-1 and TRBJ2-1; maybe TRBD2 (6 bases). Trimming removed 8 bases at V and 8 bases at J, with 16 bases between. This CDR3 spans 13 amino acids. Germline V lookup: CDR1 MNHNS, CDR2 SASEGT. DNA of the CDR3: TGTGCCAGCGAAGGGACGGGAGCCTATGAGCAGTTCTTC. Amino acid sequence: CASEGTGAYEQFF.

This chain uses TRBV4-1 with TRBJ2-4; D perhaps matches TRBD2 (5 bases). The CDR3 extends over 16 amino acids. Germline V gives CDR1 MGHRA, CDR2 YSYEKL. Trimming removed 4 bases at V and 8 bases at J, with 21 bases between. The CDR3 DNA is TGCGCCAGCAGCCGGGAGTTGGGTAATTACGAAGACATTCAGTACTTC. Translated, it gives CASSRELGNYEDIQYF.

This chain uses TRBV5-1 with TRBJ1-1, with no clear D. This CDR3 spans 13 amino acids. The germline V gene has CDR1 SGHRS and CDR2 YFSETQ. Trimming removed 0 bases at V and 1 base at J, with 4 bases between. The CDR3 loop reads CASSLGRNTEAFF. The DNA for the CDR3 is TGCGCCAGCAGCTTGGGCAGGAACACTGAAGCTTTCTTT.

This sequence joins TRBV10-2 and TRBJ2-7, with 8 bases aligning to TRBD1. This CDR3 has 12 residues. Germline V gives CDR1 WSHSY, CDR2 SAAADI. The trim removed 7 bases at V and 3 bases at J, leaving 2 bases unmatched. The CDR3 loop reads CASTGQGYEQYF. CDR3 nucleotides: TGCGCCAGCACCGGACAGGGCTACGAGCAGTACTTC.

This rearrangement joins TRBV18 to TRBJ1-1; D gene ambiguous. Looked up from germline, CDR1 is KGHSH and CDR2 is LQKENI. The V end was cut by 0 bases, the J end by 5 bases, with 16 bases between. The CDR3 runs to 16 residues. CDR3 sequence reads: CASSPPRQLGGTEAFF. In DNA, the CDR3 is TGTGCCAGCTCACCACCGCGGCAGTTGGGTGGAACTGAAGCTTTCTTT.

This chain links TRBV5-8 with TRBJ2-5; 9 bases are a match to TRBD2. The germline CDR1 and CDR2 sequences are SGHTS and YDEGEE. With 1 base clipped from V and 0 bases from J, the junction kept 4 bases outside the gene matches. This CDR3 spans 16 amino acids. This chain's CDR3 is CASSLFSGGYQETQYF. In DNA form, the CDR3 reads TGTGCCAGCAGCTTGTTTAGCGGGGGATACCAAGAGACCCAGTACTTC.

The V call is TRBV5-4, the J call TRBJ2-3; D unresolved. This CDR3 region has 13 residues. The V and J ends lost 3 bases and 5 bases respectively, with 10 bases between them. From germline, CDR1 is SGHNT and CDR2 YYREEE (reference sequence). CDR3 sequence (DNA): TGTGCCAGCAGCTCCCCCTGGGGAGATACGCAGTATTTT. Protein product: CASSSPWGDTQYF. Filled out from reference TRBV5-4 and TRBJ2-3, the complete variable domain reads ETGVTQSPTHLIKTRGQQVTLRCSSQSGHNTVSWYQQALGQGPQFIFQYYREEENGRGNFPPRFSGLQFPNYSSELNVNALELDDSALYLCASSSPWGDTQYFGPGTRLTVL.

This rearrangement joins TRBV19 to TRBJ2-1; 11 nucleotides match TRBD2. The CDR3 runs 18 residues. The germline gives CDR1 LNHDA, CDR2 SQIVND (reference sequence). With V trimmed by 5 bases and J by 6 bases, 15 bases remained unmatched. The CDR3 spells CASSPRGSGGAVSNEQFF. The CDR3, as DNA: TGTGCCAGTAGTCCCCGGGGTAGCGGGGGGGCCGTGAGCAATGAGCAGTTCTTC.

The chain couples TRBV6-5 to TRBJ1-2; 9 bases align to TRBD1. CDR1 MNHEY and CDR2 SVGAGI come from the germline V gene. The V gene end was trimmed by 5 bases and the J gene end by 2 bases; junction bases not matched to a gene: 0. The CDR3 is made up of 13 amino acids. The CDR3 here is CASSGTGNYGYTF. In DNA, the CDR3 is TGTGCCAGCAGTGGGACAGGGAACTATGGCTACACCTTC.